This T cell receptor beta chain was captured in a study of T cell repertoires in cytomegalovirus infection (dated by TCRdb to about 2019). Regarding the study in general: Donor HLA type was relevant to the analysis, as public TCR beta signatures indicated carriage of CMV infection together with the matching HLA type.

Findings and caveats that apply to the study as a whole: Carriers of CMV infection plus the relevant HLA type were discriminated by the cumulative frequency of public TCR beta family members in the study cohort and in an independent 352-donor cohort. The ex vivo response was dominated by HLA-C-restricted CMV-specific TCR beta clonotypes, which also provided the single most frequent clonotype in two of eight donors.

Data came from an Illumina HiSeq 1500. TCRdb reanalyzed the raw reads on its own, using fastp at Q25 for trimming and MiXCR for clone calling, and kept in-frame beta chains. Every entry covers one CDR3 protein and lists the most common genes and DNA from its rows. In this sample the table shows 200,000 or so distinct CDR3 sequences, about 30% of which occur a single time. Together, the top ten hold roughly 29% of the sample. V is pared back by 6 bases and J by 0 bases, with 9 bases lying between the germline termini. The CDR3 starts with the cysteine, ends with the phenylalanine, and has 15 residues. The retained sequence is limited to the CDR3, 45 bases, with the frame set at the first base. The table lists this clonotype with a few counts. No antigen is known for it. No much larger clone is present one base from it, and per-base qualities are unavailable.

Recombination joined TRBV12-3 or TRBV12-4 with TRBJ2-6, with the D gene not confidently named. This TCR was recovered from a human donor in good health (CMV status not recorded). Some clones in this sample may be carry-over from other donors' samples. Sequenced input: PBMCs. The CDR3: CASRPPFSGANVLTF. DNA sequence: TGTGCCAGCAGGCCCCCGTTCTCTGGGGCCAACGTCCTGACTTTC.